This entry lists 19 T cell receptor beta chains sequenced from one sample in a study of OX40 agonist ivuxolimab in advanced cancers. Generated by immunoSEQ multiplex PCR, the TCRdb table keeps only in-frame clones and is missing some. The sample lists some 80,000 clones; roughly nine tenths were seen once. This specimen was CD4+ or CD8+ T cells sorted from blood, taken in a trial of the OX40 agonist ivuxolimab. The receptors were gathered from an adult with an advanced solid tumor such as melanoma, head and neck, liver or kidney cancer.

Regarding this clone: The sample contains more than one DNA sequence encoding this CDR3. The chain uses TRBV6-5 and TRBJ1-2, with 7 bases lining up with TRBD1. V shed 2 bases, J shed 7 bases, and the junction held 1 base outside the gene matches. CDR1 and CDR2 from the germline V gene are MNHEY and SVGAGI. This CDR3 comprises 12 residues. This CDR3 is CASSYRQGGYTF. As DNA, the CDR3 is TGTGCCAGCAGTTACCGACAGGGTGGCTACACCTTC.

CDR3 loop: CASNQGNQPQHF. In DNA, the CDR3 is TGTGCCAGCAACCAGGGGAATCAGCCCCAGCATTTT. This sequence joins TRBV7-9 and TRBJ1-5; the D gene is possibly TRBD1 (6 bases). The CDR3 has 12 amino acids. CDR1 is SEHNR and CDR2 is FQNEAQ in the germline V gene (reference sequence). Trimming took off 7 bases at V and 4 bases at J, with 8 bases between the two ends.

The chain links TRBV7-9 to TRBJ2-1; 7 bases map to TRBD1. The junction had 6 bases not matched to a gene; V was cut back by 3 bases and J by 4 bases. The CDR3 spans 15 residues. Germline lookup yields CDR1 SEHNR and CDR2 FQNEAQ (reference sequence). CDR3 loop: CASSFGDRRYNEQFF. The CDR3 DNA reads as TGTGCCAGCAGCTTCGGGGACAGACGTTACAATGAGCAGTTCTTC.

The sample holds one count of this clone. This rearrangement joins TRBV6-5 to TRBJ1-1; tentative D call: TRBD1 (5 bases). The CDR3 extends over 16 amino acids. Germline loops: CDR1 MNHEY, CDR2 SVGAGI. Trimming cost V 0 bases and J 3 bases, with 14 bases left between them. CDR3 nucleotide sequence: TGTGCCAGCAGTTACTCGTTGCGGGGCGCGGACACTGAAGCTTTCTTT. It yields the protein CASSYSLRGADTEAFF.

V gene TRBV2 combines with J gene TRBJ1-2; 8 nucleotides match TRBD1. In germline, CDR1 is SNHLY, CDR2 FYNNEI. The J segment lost 6 bases and the V segment lost 5 bases, leaving 11 bases of the junction unmatched. This CDR3 is built from 15 residues. CDR3 bases: TGTGCCAGCAGTCTACAGGGGGTCGCGGGGGATGGCTACACCTTC. Translating it yields CASSLQGVAGDGYTF.

The CDR3 spells CASSHRDSQTQYF. In DNA, the CDR3 is TGTGCCAGCAGCCACCGGGACTCTCAGACCCAGTACTTC. The V gene is TRBV4-2, the J gene TRBJ2-5; tentative D call: TRBD2 (6 bases). Germline values: CDR1 LGHNA, CDR2 YNFKEQ. Trimming removed 3 bases from V and 6 bases from J, with 11 bases in between. CDR3 size: 13 residues.

The V call is TRBV12-5, the J call TRBJ1-5, with D unresolved. CDR3 length equals 14 residues. Germline V gene lookup returns CDR1 LGHNT and CDR2 FRNRAP. V gave up 5 bases and J gave up 2 bases, with 10 bases separating them. CDR3: CASGTRTRNQPQHF. For the CDR3, the DNA is TGTGCTAGTGGTACCCGGACGCGCAATCAGCCCCAGCATTTT.

The chain uses TRBV9 and TRBJ2-1, with 7 nucleotides matching TRBD2. CDR1 and CDR2 from the germline V gene are SGDLS and YYNGEE. The length of the CDR3 is 13 residues. V dropped 0 bases and J dropped 13; count of bases not matched to a gene: 7. The CDR3 loop reads CASSVESGTSQFF. In DNA form, the CDR3 reads TGTGCCAGCAGCGTAGAAAGCGGGACCTCACAGTTCTTC.

This chain joins TRBV2 and TRBJ1-4; TRBD1 matches 10 bases. The germline V gene encodes CDR1 SNHLY and CDR2 FYNNEI. With 8 bases clipped from V and 6 bases from J, the junction kept 6 bases outside the gene matches. The CDR3 extends over 14 amino acids. CDR3 region: CASQAGQGYEKLFF. The CDR3 nucleotides are TGTGCCAGCCAGGCGGGACAGGGGTATGAAAAACTGTTTTTT.

The chain links TRBV5-1 to TRBJ2-2; 8 bases are a match to TRBD1. CDR1 and CDR2 from the germline V gene are SGHRS and YFSETQ. After removal of 7 bases from V and 5 bases from J, the junction contained 10 bases not matched to a gene. This CDR3 comprises 15 residues. For the CDR3, the DNA is TGCGCCAGCGAGGCAGGGGGCGCCGGGACCGGGGAGCTGTTTTTT. It translates to CASEAGGAGTGELFF.

This rearrangement joins TRBV5-5 to TRBJ1-3; 8 bases are shared with TRBD1. This CDR3 has 15 amino acids. Germline loops: CDR1 SGHKS, CDR2 YYEKEE (reference sequence). V gave up 3 bases and J gave up 3 bases; unmatched junction bases: 5. This chain's CDR3 is CASSYRGADGNTIYF. The CDR3, as DNA: TGTGCCAGCAGCTACAGGGGGGCTGATGGAAACACCATATATTTT.

The rearrangement joins TRBV15 to TRBJ2-7; possible D gene TRBD2, 6 bases. Germline CDR1 reads LNHNV; CDR2 reads YYDKDF (reference sequence). The CDR3 has 15 residues. The germline V and J ends were trimmed by 3 bases and 12 bases, with 24 bases remaining between them. The CDR3 reads CATSSAPTGGLGMYF. The CDR3 region has the DNA TGTGCCACCAGCAGCGCCCCCACAGGAGGGCTGGGTATGTACTTC.

This sequence joins TRBV5-6 and TRBJ2-1; a possible D gene is TRBD1 (6 bases). Germline V gene data show CDR1 as SGHDT and CDR2 as YYEEEE. Trimming removed 0 bases from V and 4 bases from J, with 11 bases in between. This CDR3 has 15 residues. CDR3 DNA: TGTGCCAGCAGCTTGGCCCAGGGGTTATACAATGAGCAGTTCTTC. Translated: CASSLAQGLYNEQFF.

The chain recombines TRBV18 with TRBJ1-1, with 8 bases that match TRBD1. The CDR3 runs 16 residues. CDR1 KGHSH and CDR2 LQKENI come from the germline V gene. After removal of 3 bases from V and 4 bases from J, the junction contained 10 bases not matched to a gene. The CDR3 DNA reads TGTGCCAGCTCACCCTTCCGGGACAGGACCGGCACTGAAGCTTTCTTT. The encoded protein is CASSPFRDRTGTEAFF. Full variable domain (rest looked up from reference TRBV18 and TRBJ1-1): NAGVMQNPRHLVRRRGQEARLRCSPMKGHSHVYWYRQLPEEGLKFMVYLQKENIIDESGMPKERFSAEFPKEGPSILRIQQVVRGDSAAYFCASSPFRDRTGTEAFFGQGTRLTVV.

This chain links TRBV14 with TRBJ2-2, with D unclear. Looked up from germline, CDR1 is SGHDN and CDR2 is FVKESK. This CDR3 region has 16 residues. Trimming took 2 bases from V and 3 from J, leaving 13 bases between them. The CDR3 loop reads CASSQSIRADTGELFF. CDR3 nucleotide sequence: TGTGCCAGCAGCCAATCGATAAGGGCGGACACCGGGGAGCTGTTTTTT.

This clone was found once. The chain carries TRBV5-1 and TRBJ1-1, with D perhaps TRBD1 (5 bases). Trimming stripped 2 bases from V and 4 bases from J, with 15 bases between. Germline V gene lookup returns CDR1 SGHRS and CDR2 YFSETQ. The CDR3 totals 15 residues. This CDR3 reads CASSFFGTKGTEAFF. Written as DNA, the CDR3 is TGCGCCAGCAGCTTTTTCGGGACTAAGGGCACTGAAGCTTTCTTT.

The genes are TRBV27 and TRBJ1-4; no clear D gene. CDR3 length: 12 residues. From germline, CDR1 is MNHEY and CDR2 SMNVEV (reference sequence). Trimming pared 6 bases from V and 3 bases from J, leaving 5 bases between. CDR3 protein: CASSDANEKLFF. Written as DNA, the CDR3 is TGTGCCAGCAGCGATGCTAATGAAAAACTGTTTTTT.

The chain employs TRBV29-1 and TRBJ2-7; 10 bases map to TRBD1. Losses at the gene ends were 5 bases for V and 6 bases for J; bases not matched to a gene: 7. Looked up from germline, CDR1 is SQVTM and CDR2 is ANQGSEA. The CDR3 is made up of 13 amino acids. DNA of the CDR3: TGCAGCGTTTCCCTAGGGACAGGGGCCGAGCAGTACTTC. It translates to CSVSLGTGAEQYF.

The V and J genes are TRBV7-2 and TRBJ2-3; D uncertain. Germline lookup yields CDR1 SGHTA and CDR2 FQGNSA. The CDR3 consists of 12 residues. Deletions cut 6 bases from V and 6 bases from J, with 10 bases between. CDR3 nucleotide sequence: TGTGCCAGCAGGTCTGATTGGGATACGCAGTATTTT. Translated, it gives CASRSDWDTQYF.